Each of the 20 T cell receptor beta chains below was sequenced from the same sample in a study of shared T cell receptors in the human thymus. Clones were sequenced by immunoSEQ multiplex PCR, and TCRdb holds only the in-frame ones, with some missing. The table lists approximately 760,000 clones, approximately 85% of them singletons. Another study also made use of these data, one on human thymus T cells.

The sequenced sample was thymocytes. These receptors were taken from a girl in the first two years of life with a congenital heart defect.

The rearrangement links TRBV7-9 to TRBJ1-2, with 8 bases identical to TRBD1. Losses at the gene ends were 5 bases for V and 5 bases for J; bases not matched to a gene: 16. From germline, CDR1 is SEHNR and CDR2 FQNEAQ (reference sequence). This CDR3 has 17 amino acids. CDR3 amino acids: CASSPYAGTGTGYGYTF. DNA of the CDR3: TGTGCCAGCAGCCCTTATGCCGGGACAGGAACGGGGTATGGCTACACCTTC. Combining the CDR3 with reference TRBV7-9 and TRBJ1-2 gives the whole variable domain DTGVSQNPRHKITKRGQNVTFRCDPISEHNRLYWYRQTLGQGPEFLTYFQNEAQLEKSRLLSDRFSAERPKGSFSTLEIQRTEQGDSAMYLCASSPYAGTGTGYGYTFGSGTRLTVV.

This rearrangement joins TRBV5-5 to TRBJ1-1; 12 bases align to TRBD1. The V gene's germline CDR1 is SGHKS and CDR2 YYEKEE (reference sequence). The CDR3 spans 16 residues. The junction had 9 bases not matched to a gene; V was cut back by 3 bases and J by 6 bases. CDR3 nucleotides: TGTGCCAGCAGCTGGGACAGGGGGCGATTTAAGGCTGAAGCTTTCTTT. The encoded protein is CASSWDRGRFKAEAFF.

The chain carries TRBV11-1 and TRBJ2-6; 7 bases line up with TRBD1. The germline V gene encodes CDR1 SGHAT and CDR2 FQDESV (reference sequence). The CDR3 contains 19 residues. Losses at the gene ends were 0 bases for V and 0 bases for J; bases not matched to a gene: 8. The CDR3 reads CASSLAGTVNNSGANVLTF. The CDR3 nucleotides are TGTGCCAGCAGCTTAGCCGGGACAGTTAATAACTCTGGGGCCAACGTCCTGACTTTC. The variable domain in full, with the rest retrieved from reference TRBV11-1 and TRBJ2-6, is EAEVAQSPRYKITEKSQAVAFWCDPISGHATLYWYRQILGQGPELLVQFQDESVVDDSQLPKDRFSAERLKGVDSTLKIQPAELGDSAMYLCASSLAGTVNNSGANVLTFGAGSRLTVL.

V is TRBV10-1 and J is TRBJ2-3, with 11 bases matching TRBD1. V gave up 8 bases and J gave up 1 base; unmatched junction bases: 17. The CDR3 spans 19 residues. Germline-derived CDR1 and CDR2 are WNHNN and SYGVQD (reference sequence). CDR3 nucleotides: TGCGCCAGCCCTACCGCCGTACGGGACAGGGGGATTTGCACAGATACGCAGTATTTT. It yields the protein CASPTAVRDRGICTDTQYF.

The chain employs TRBV30 and TRBJ2-6; 11 positions agree with TRBD1. This CDR3 has 18 residues. The V gene end was trimmed by 0 bases and the J gene end by 4 bases; junction bases not matched to a gene: 8. CDR1 is GTSNPN, CDR2 SVGIG, per germline (reference sequence). The CDR3 DNA reads as TGTGCCTGGAGTGTGGAGGGGACAGGGGGATCCGGGGCCAACGTCCTGACTTTC. Its protein is CAWSVEGTGGSGANVLTF.

Note on this clone: Its ends do not fully match the called genes, so a read error is possible. V and J are TRBV9 and TRBJ1-5; 7 positions match TRBD1. CDR3 length: 14 residues. Germline V lookup: CDR1 SGDLS, CDR2 YYNGEE. The DNA of the CDR3 is TGTGCCAGCAGCGGACAGGGTAGCGATCAGCCCCAGCATTTT. It is translated as CASSGQGSDQPQHF.

This chain uses TRBV7-2 with TRBJ2-7, with 7 bases fitting TRBD2. Germline-derived CDR1 and CDR2 are SGHTA and FQGNSA. The CDR3 spans 13 residues. Trimming cost V 5 bases and J 7 bases; bases outside gene matches: 8. The CDR3 DNA follows: TGTGCCAGCAGCGTCCAACTAGCGAAGGAGCAGTACTTC. It encodes CASSVQLAKEQYF.

Comment on this clone: At one of its ends the junction is not consistent with the germline gene, which may arise from a read error. The J gene is TRBJ2-7, the V gene TRBV7-9, with 7 bases fitting TRBD1. Germline V lookup: CDR1 SEHNR, CDR2 FQNEAQ (reference sequence). The CDR3 is 13 amino acids. The CDR3 spells CASSLPGQGVWDF. As DNA, the CDR3 is TGTGCCAGCAGCTTACCAGGGCAGGGGGTTTGGGACTTC.

The chain is built from TRBV27 and TRBJ2-2; the match to TRBD1 covers 9 bases. This CDR3 comprises 16 residues. The trim removed 1 base at V and 2 bases at J, leaving 2 bases unmatched. In germline, CDR1 is MNHEY, CDR2 SMNVEV (reference sequence). The CDR3 DNA sequence: TGTGCCAGCAGTTTATACAGGGGGCTAAACACCGGGGAGCTGTTTTTT. This codes for CASSLYRGLNTGELFF.

V is TRBV27 and J is TRBJ2-3, with D hard to call. The V end lost 3 bases, the J end lost 2 bases, and 6 bases lay between the germline ends. The CDR3 is 13 residues long. Germline CDR1 is MNHEY and CDR2 is SMNVEV (reference sequence). The CDR3 DNA reads TGTGCCAGCAGTTTCGGGTTCACAGATACGCAGTATTTT. This sequence encodes CASSFGFTDTQYF.

The V and J genes are TRBV9 and TRBJ1-2; D not certain. This CDR3 has 14 residues. Deletions cut 0 bases from V and 8 bases from J, with 14 bases between. The germline V gene encodes CDR1 SGDLS and CDR2 YYNGEE. CDR3 nucleotide sequence: TGTGCCAGCAGCGTAGCAGCGTCGGATGGGGGCTACACCTTC. Its translation: CASSVAASDGGYTF. Full variable domain (missing parts from reference TRBV9 and TRBJ1-2): DSGVTQTPKHLITATGQRVTLRCSPRSGDLSVYWYQQSLDQGLQFLIQYYNGEERAKGNILERFSAQQFPDLHSELNLSSLELGDSALYFCASSVAASDGGYTFGSGTRLTVV.

The gene calls are TRBV7-8 and TRBJ2-7, with 8 bases aligning to TRBD1. In germline, CDR1 is SGHVS, CDR2 FQNEAQ. The CDR3 runs 13 residues. With 10 bases clipped from V and 3 bases from J, the junction kept 8 bases outside the gene matches. Written as DNA, the CDR3 is TGTGCCACCCGAGGCAGGGGGCTCTACGAGCAGTACTTC. Amino acid sequence: CATRGRGLYEQYF. The whole variable domain, filled in from reference TRBV7-8 and TRBJ2-7, reads GAGVSQSPRYKVAKRGQDVALRCDPISGHVSLFWYQQALGQGPEFLTYFQNEAQLDKSGLPSDRFFAERPEGSVSTLKIQRTQQEDSAVYLCATRGRGLYEQYFGPGTRLTVT.

About this clone: Other DNA sequences in this specimen translate into the identical CDR3. The rearrangement links TRBV28 to TRBJ1-6; D is unclear. From germline, CDR1 is MDHEN and CDR2 SYDVKM. The CDR3 is 14 residues long. Trimming stripped 5 bases from V and 13 bases from J, with 18 bases between. The CDR3 coding sequence is TGTGCCAGCAGTCCTGGCCAGGCCCCCTCCCCCCTCCACTTT. Its translation: CASSPGQAPSPLHF.

The genes are TRBV9 and TRBJ2-7; 9 bases are shared with TRBD1. From germline, CDR1 is SGDLS and CDR2 YYNGEE. V shed 3 bases, J shed 10 bases, and the junction held 11 bases outside the gene matches. The CDR3 totals 14 residues. In DNA form, the CDR3 reads TGTGCCAGCAGCGGGTCGGGACAGGGTGAAATTCAGTACTTC. This gives the protein CASSGSGQGEIQYF.

The chain employs TRBV28 and TRBJ2-7; maybe TRBD1 (6 bases). Trimming left V 6 bases short and J 0 bases short, with 9 bases between. The CDR3 runs 13 residues. CDR1 is MDHEN and CDR2 is SYDVKM in the germline V gene. The CDR3 DNA reads as TGTGCCAGCAGCTCGGACAGCTCCTACGAGCAGTACTTC. Protein sequence: CASSSDSSYEQYF.

The J gene is TRBJ2-2, the V gene TRBV6-5; TRBD1 agrees at 9 bases. The germline V gene encodes CDR1 MNHEY and CDR2 SVGAGI. This CDR3 comprises 13 residues. The J segment lost 9 bases and the V segment lost 6 bases, leaving 5 bases of the junction unmatched. CDR3: CASSMDRGRELFF. The DNA of the CDR3 is TGTGCCAGCAGCATGGACAGGGGCAGGGAGCTGTTTTTT.

The chain recombines TRBV10-3 with TRBJ1-6; TRBD1 matches 8 bases. Germline CDR1 and CDR2: ENHRY and SYGVKD. V dropped 5 bases and J dropped 5; count of bases not matched to a gene: 5. There are 15 residues in the CDR3. CDR3 in DNA: TGTGCCATCAGTATGGACAGGGCTAATAATTCACCCCTCCACTTT. This sequence encodes CAISMDRANNSPLHF.

V is TRBV9 and J is TRBJ2-3, with D uncertain. Trimming cost V 2 bases and J 2 bases, with 3 bases left between them. CDR1 SGDLS and CDR2 YYNGEE come from the germline V gene. CDR3 length: 12 residues. The CDR3 loop reads CASSVSTDTQYF. For the CDR3, the DNA is TGTGCCAGCAGCGTCTCCACAGATACGCAGTATTTT.

This chain uses TRBV23-1 with TRBJ2-5, with D possibly matching TRBD1 (6 bases). TRBV23-1 is an open reading frame whose function is uncertain. The CDR3 length is 14 residues. With 6 bases removed from V and 0 bases from J, the gap between germline ends came to 11 bases. The CDR3 loop is CASRQGKYQETQYF. CDR3 nucleotides: TGCGCCAGCAGACAGGGAAAATACCAAGAGACCCAGTACTTC.

The chain is built from TRBV7-2 and TRBJ2-5; 10 bases match TRBD2. After removal of 1 base from V and 5 bases from J, the junction contained 7 bases not matched to a gene. The CDR3 consists of 16 residues. Germline CDR1 and CDR2: SGHTA and FQGNSA. The CDR3 sequence is CASSLVPAGGRETQYF. The CDR3 DNA is TGTGCCAGCAGCTTAGTCCCAGCGGGGGGGAGGGAGACCCAGTACTTC.